The entry that follows covers one T cell receptor beta chain sequence. This may be a read error, as it is one base from a much larger clone. Trimming took off 3 bases at V and 8 bases at J, with 15 bases between the two ends. This CDR3 has 15 residues. The V gene's germline CDR1 is SGDLS and CDR2 YYNGEE. It was with a sample-barcoded 5' primer and a J-beta primer mix that a second PCR of roughly 7 to 12 cycles was run. TCRdb called the 5' RACE reads again in MiXCR, with one record for every CDR3 protein. Altogether approximately 820,000 distinct CDR3 sequences are present, around 43% being singletons, with the ten largest covering about 21%. This sample stems from a study of blood T cells in healthy people across ages.

The TCR sequence derives from a man between 60 and 75 years old in good health. The genes are TRBV9 and TRBJ1-6, with a tentative D call TRBD1 (5 bases). Sequenced sample: blood. The CDR3 loop reads CASSAKPGLDSPLHF. CDR3 nucleotide sequence: TGTGCCAGCAGCGCGAAACCGGGACTGGATTCACCCCTCCACTTT.